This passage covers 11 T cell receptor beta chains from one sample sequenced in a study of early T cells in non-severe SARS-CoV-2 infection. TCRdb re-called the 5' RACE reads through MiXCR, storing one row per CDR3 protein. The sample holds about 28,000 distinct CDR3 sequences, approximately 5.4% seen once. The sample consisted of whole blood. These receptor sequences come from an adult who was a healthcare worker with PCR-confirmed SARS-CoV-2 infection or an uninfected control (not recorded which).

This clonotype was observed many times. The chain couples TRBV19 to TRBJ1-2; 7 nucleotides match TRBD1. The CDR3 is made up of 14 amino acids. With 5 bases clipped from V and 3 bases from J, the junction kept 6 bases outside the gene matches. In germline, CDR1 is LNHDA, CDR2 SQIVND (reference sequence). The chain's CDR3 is CASSVNRGDYGYTF. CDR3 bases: TGTGCCAGTAGTGTTAACAGGGGCGACTATGGCTACACCTTC.

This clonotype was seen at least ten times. In DNA, the CDR3 is TGCAGTGCTAACGGGGAAACTTATGGCTACACCTTC. Residues: CSANGETYGYTF. The V and J genes are TRBV20-1 and TRBJ1-2; the D is unclear. Per the germline V gene, CDR1 is DFQATT and CDR2 is SNEGSKA (reference sequence). V was trimmed by 4 bases and J by 5 bases, leaving 11 bases between them. There are 12 residues in the CDR3.

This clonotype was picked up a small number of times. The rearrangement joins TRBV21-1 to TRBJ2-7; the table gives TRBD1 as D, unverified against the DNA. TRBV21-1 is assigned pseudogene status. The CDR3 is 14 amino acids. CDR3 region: CAGCTPPSIHEQYF. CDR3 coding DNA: TGTGCCGGCTGTACACCCCCTAGTATCCACGAGCAGTACTTC.

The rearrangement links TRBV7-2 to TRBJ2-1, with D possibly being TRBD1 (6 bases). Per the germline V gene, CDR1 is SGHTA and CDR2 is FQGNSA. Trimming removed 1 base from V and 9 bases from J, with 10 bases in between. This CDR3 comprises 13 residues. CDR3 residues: CASSLVGGREQFF. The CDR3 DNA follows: TGTGCCAGCAGCTTAGTTGGGGGCCGTGAGCAGTTCTTC.

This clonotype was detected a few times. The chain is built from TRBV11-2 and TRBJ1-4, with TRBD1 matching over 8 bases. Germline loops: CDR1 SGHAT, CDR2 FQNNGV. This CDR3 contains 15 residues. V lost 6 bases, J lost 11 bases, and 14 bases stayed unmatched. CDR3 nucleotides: TGTGCCAGCAGGACGCTTACAGGGGGGACAGCCAAACTGTTTTTT. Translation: CASRTLTGGTAKLFF.

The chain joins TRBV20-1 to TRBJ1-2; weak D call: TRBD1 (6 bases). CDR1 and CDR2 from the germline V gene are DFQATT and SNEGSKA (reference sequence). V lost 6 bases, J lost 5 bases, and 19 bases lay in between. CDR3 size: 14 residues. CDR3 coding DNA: TGCAGTGCCAAAGGGACACCCTCGGGGTATGGCTACACCTTC. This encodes CSAKGTPSGYGYTF.

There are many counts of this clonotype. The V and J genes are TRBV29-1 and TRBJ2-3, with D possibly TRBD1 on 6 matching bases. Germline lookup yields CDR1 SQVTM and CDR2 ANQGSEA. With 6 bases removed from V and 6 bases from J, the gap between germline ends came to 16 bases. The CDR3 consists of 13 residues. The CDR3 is CSVEPRGKDTQYF. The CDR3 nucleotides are TGCAGCGTAGAACCGAGGGGGAAGGATACGCAGTATTTT.

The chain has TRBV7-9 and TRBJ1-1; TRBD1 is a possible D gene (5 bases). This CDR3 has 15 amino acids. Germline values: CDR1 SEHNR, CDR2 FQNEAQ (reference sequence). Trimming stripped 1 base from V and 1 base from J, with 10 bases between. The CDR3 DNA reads TGTGCCAGCAGCTTAGTGGGGGGATCGAACACTGAAGCTTTCTTT. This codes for CASSLVGGSNTEAFF. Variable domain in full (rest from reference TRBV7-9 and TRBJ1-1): DTGVSQNPRHKITKRGQNVTFRCDPISEHNRLYWYRQTLGQGPEFLTYFQNEAQLEKSRLLSDRFSAERPKGSFSTLEIQRTEQGDSAMYLCASSLVGGSNTEAFFGQGTRLTVV.

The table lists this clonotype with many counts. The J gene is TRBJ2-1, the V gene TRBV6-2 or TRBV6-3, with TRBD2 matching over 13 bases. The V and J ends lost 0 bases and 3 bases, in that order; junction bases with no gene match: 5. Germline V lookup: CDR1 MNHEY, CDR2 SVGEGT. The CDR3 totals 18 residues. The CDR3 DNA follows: TGTGCCAGCAGTTACTCGGGACTAGCGGGATTACTCTACAATGAGCAGTTCTTC. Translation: CASSYSGLAGLLYNEQFF.

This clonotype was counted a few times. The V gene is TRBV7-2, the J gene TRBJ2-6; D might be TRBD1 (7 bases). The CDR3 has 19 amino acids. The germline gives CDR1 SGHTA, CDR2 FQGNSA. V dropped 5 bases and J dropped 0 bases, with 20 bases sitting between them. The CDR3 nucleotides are TGTGCCAGCAGCCGCGGGACAGAATATCTGAACTCTGGGGCCAACGTCCTGACTTTC. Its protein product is CASSRGTEYLNSGANVLTF.

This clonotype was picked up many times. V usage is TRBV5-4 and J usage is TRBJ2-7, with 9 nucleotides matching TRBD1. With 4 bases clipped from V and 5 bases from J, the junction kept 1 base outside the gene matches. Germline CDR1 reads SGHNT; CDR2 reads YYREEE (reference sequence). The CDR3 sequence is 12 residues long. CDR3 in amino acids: CASSGQGNEQYF. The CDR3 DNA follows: TGTGCCAGCAGCGGACAGGGGAACGAGCAGTACTTC.